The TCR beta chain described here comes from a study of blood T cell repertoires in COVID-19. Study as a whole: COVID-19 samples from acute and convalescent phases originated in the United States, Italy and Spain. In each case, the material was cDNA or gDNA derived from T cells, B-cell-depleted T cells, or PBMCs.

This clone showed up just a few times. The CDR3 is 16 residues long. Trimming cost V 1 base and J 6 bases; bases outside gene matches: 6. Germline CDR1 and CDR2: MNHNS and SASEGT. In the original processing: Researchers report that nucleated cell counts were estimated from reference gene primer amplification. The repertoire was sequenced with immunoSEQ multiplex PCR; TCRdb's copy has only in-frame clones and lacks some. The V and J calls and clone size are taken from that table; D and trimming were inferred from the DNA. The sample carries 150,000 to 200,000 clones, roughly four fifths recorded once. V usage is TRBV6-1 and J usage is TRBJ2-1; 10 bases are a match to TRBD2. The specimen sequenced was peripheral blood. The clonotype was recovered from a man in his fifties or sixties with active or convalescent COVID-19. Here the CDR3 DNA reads TGTGCCAGCAGTGAAGAAAGCGGGGGGGCTGTCAATGAGCAGTTCTTC. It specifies CASSEESGGAVNEQFF.